This T cell receptor beta chain was retrieved from a study of T cell responses to AZD1222 COVID-19 vaccine. Overall study findings and caveats: Spike-specific TCR breadth and depth rose after two AZD1222 doses.

This CDR3 contains 12 residues. V was clipped by 6 bases and J by 1 base, with 6 bases between them. The germline CDR1 and CDR2 sequences are WSHSY and SAAADI. The protocol was immunoSEQ multiplex PCR, while the TCRdb copy is restricted to in-frame clones and leaves out a portion. The sample has around 160,000 clones, more than 75% seen once. As for this clone: Its specificity is not known.

V and J are TRBV10-2 and TRBJ1-1; D is possibly TRBD1 (6 bases). The source material was peripheral blood, sampled on day 0 of MenACWY control vaccination. The source of this sequence is an adult in good health. This CDR3 reads CASSRGNTEAFF. CDR3 DNA sequence: TGCGCCAGCAGCAGGGGGAACACTGAAGCTTTCTTT.